Presented here are 12 T cell receptor beta chains from one specimen sequenced in a study of molecular identifiers for immune sequencing clone quantification. TCRdb passed the PCR reads through MiXCR, listing each CDR3 protein once. The sample lists about 86,000 distinct CDR3 sequences, roughly 25% occurring once. The specimen sequenced was naive CD8+ T cells from blood, with Jurkat cell RNA spiked in. Regarding subset: FACS-sorted CD8+CD4-CCR7+CD45RA+ naive T cells. All receptors derive from a human donor in good health. Some libraries in this study had Jurkat cell RNA spiked in.

This clonotype was detected a few times. The gene calls are TRBV28 and TRBJ1-1, with D possibly being TRBD1 (6 bases). Trimming removed 6 bases at V and 4 bases at J, with 12 bases between. In germline, CDR1 is MDHEN, CDR2 SYDVKM. CDR3 length: 13 residues. Written as DNA, the CDR3 is TGTGCCAGCAGAACAGGAGGGGGCACTGAAGCTTTCTTT. It codes for CASRTGGGTEAFF.

Note on this clonotype: This may be a read error, as it is one base from a much larger clone. Without the conserved terminal phenylalanine or tryptophan, this CDR3 likely stems from a read error. The chain is built from TRBV6-2 or TRBV6-3 and TRBJ2-3, with no clear D. In germline, CDR1 is MNHEY, CDR2 SVGEGT. The CDR3 sequence is 13 residues long. Trimming shortened V by 5 bases and J by 7 bases, and 13 bases separated the two germline ends. CDR3 amino acids: CASSHPTEYTQYL. The CDR3, as DNA: TGTGCCAGCAGTCACCCGACGGAGTATACGCAGTATCTT.

There are many counts of this clonotype. This rearrangement joins TRBV5-1 to TRBJ2-1; D not resolved. V was trimmed by 5 bases and J by 0 bases, leaving 12 bases between them. There are 15 residues in the CDR3. Germline CDR1 and CDR2: SGHRS and YFSETQ. The DNA for the CDR3 is TGCGCCAGCAGGGATCCCCAGAGCTCCTACAATGAGCAGTTCTTC. Translating it yields CASRDPQSSYNEQFF.

This chain joins TRBV6-1 and TRBJ1-2; D possibly corresponds to TRBD1 (5 bases). This CDR3 has 12 amino acids. In germline, CDR1 is MNHNS, CDR2 SASEGT. V was shortened by 1 base and J by 11 bases, with 11 bases between the two germline ends. The CDR3 coding sequence is TGTGCCAGCAGTGAAGGGGCAGGGCCTTACACCTTC. Amino acid sequence: CASSEGAGPYTF.

This clonotype was counted ten times or more. The chain has TRBV7-2 and TRBJ1-3; D call uncertain. V lost 6 bases and J 1 base, leaving 4 bases between the germline ends. The germline gives CDR1 SGHTA, CDR2 FQGNSA. The CDR3 covers 12 residues. CDR3 sequence (DNA): TGTGCCAGCAGGGGGTCTGGAAACACCATATATTTT. Translation gives CASRGSGNTIYF.

This clonotype was seen repeatedly, ten times or more. The V and J genes are TRBV4-3 and TRBJ2-7, with TRBD2 matching over 10 bases. Germline CDR1 and CDR2: LGHNA and YSLEER. Trimming removed 6 bases from V and 4 bases from J; junction bases left unmatched: 9. The CDR3 is made up of 15 amino acids. The CDR3 DNA reads as TGCGCCAGCAGTTACGACAGCGGGGGGGTTTACGAGCAGTACTTC. Its translation is CASSYDSGGVYEQYF.

This clonotype appeared many times. This chain uses TRBV28 with TRBJ2-5; the match to TRBD2 covers 10 bases. CDR1 is MDHEN, CDR2 SYDVKM, per germline. The V and J ends lost 8 bases and 4 bases, in that order; junction bases with no gene match: 16. The CDR3 totals 17 residues. DNA of the CDR3: TGTGCCAGCGCCTCTGGGGCTAGCGGGGGCCCTAGAGAGACCCAGTACTTC. Translation gives CASASGASGGPRETQYF.

This clonotype was recorded at least ten times. This chain uses TRBV7-9 with TRBJ1-1; the D gene is possibly TRBD1 (5 bases). The CDR3 has 14 residues. CDR1 and CDR2 (germline): SEHNR, FQNEAQ (reference sequence). The V end lost 1 base, the J end lost 1 base, and 7 bases lay between the germline ends. The CDR3 spells CASSLDRQNTEAFF. DNA for the CDR3: TGTGCCAGCAGCTTAGACAGGCAGAACACTGAAGCTTTCTTT.

The J gene is TRBJ2-7, the V gene TRBV5-6; the D is unclear. Germline V CDR1 and CDR2: SGHDT, YYEEEE. This CDR3 region has 14 residues. V gave up 0 bases and J gave up 2 bases, with 9 bases separating them. The CDR3 region has the DNA TGTGCCAGCAGCTTGGTGGAAACTACCTACGAGCAGTACTTC. Protein: CASSLVETTYEQYF.

The sample holds many counts of this clonotype. CDR3 protein: CATLPGDRGIDTQYF. The CDR3 nucleotides are TGTGCCACCCTACCCGGGGACAGGGGTATTGATACGCAGTATTTT. The chain links TRBV19 to TRBJ2-3; 10 bases match TRBD1. Looked up from germline, CDR1 is LNHDA and CDR2 is SQIVND (reference sequence). After removal of 10 bases from V and 6 bases from J, the junction contained 13 bases not matched to a gene. The length of the CDR3 is 15 residues.

The table lists this clonotype with many counts. The chain is built from TRBV7-8 and TRBJ2-6, with a possible D match to TRBD2 (5 bases). Per the germline V gene, CDR1 is SGHVS and CDR2 is FQNEAQ. This CDR3 comprises 17 residues. V gave up 2 bases and J gave up 3 bases, with 14 bases separating them. CDR3: CASSLPLTGSGANVLTF. CDR3 coding DNA: TGTGCCAGCAGCTTACCCCTGACGGGGAGTGGGGCCAACGTCCTGACTTTC.

This clonotype was counted ten times or more. The chain carries TRBV7-9 and TRBJ2-3; D call uncertain. There are 12 residues in the CDR3. V lost 3 bases and J 7 bases, leaving 8 bases between the germline ends. Germline V gene lookup returns CDR1 SEHNR and CDR2 FQNEAQ (reference sequence). Here the CDR3 reads CASSFDGYTQYF. In DNA, the CDR3 is TGTGCCAGCAGCTTCGACGGGTATACGCAGTATTTT.